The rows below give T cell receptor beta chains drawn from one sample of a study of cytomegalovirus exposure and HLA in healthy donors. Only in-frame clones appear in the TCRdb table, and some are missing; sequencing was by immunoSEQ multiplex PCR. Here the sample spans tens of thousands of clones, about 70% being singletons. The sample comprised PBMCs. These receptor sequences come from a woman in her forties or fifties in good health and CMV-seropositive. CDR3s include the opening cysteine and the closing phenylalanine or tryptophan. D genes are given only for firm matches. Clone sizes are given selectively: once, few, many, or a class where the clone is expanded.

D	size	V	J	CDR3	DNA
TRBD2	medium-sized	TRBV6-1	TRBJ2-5	CASSPLAGGGETQYF	TGTGCCAGCAGCCCGCTAGCGGGGGGGGGAGAGACCCAGTACTTC
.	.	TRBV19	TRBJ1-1	CASRLQGRAEAFF	TGTGCCAGTAGACTCCAGGGTCGGGCTGAAGCTTTCTTT
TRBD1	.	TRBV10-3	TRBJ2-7	CAISEPDRGRYEQYF	TGTGCCATCAGTGAGCCCGACAGGGGGCGGTACGAGCAGTACTTC
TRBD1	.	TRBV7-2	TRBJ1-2	CASSGDRVYGYTF	TGTGCCAGCAGCGGCGACAGGGTCTATGGCTACACCTTC
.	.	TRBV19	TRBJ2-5	CASSLLGTSLDQYF	TGTGCCAGTAGTCTTCTTGGGACATCCCTGGACCAGTACTTC
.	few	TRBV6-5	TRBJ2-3	CASSYRRSTDTQYF	TGTGCCAGCAGTTACAGGAGGAGTACAGATACGCAGTATTTT
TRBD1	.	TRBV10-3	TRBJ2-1	CAISDTGTANNEQFF	TGTGCCATCAGTGACACCGGGACAGCCAACAATGAGCAGTTCTTC
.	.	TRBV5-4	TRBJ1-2	CASRQGVSRGYTF	TGTGCCAGCAGACAGGGAGTCTCGAGGGGCTACACCTTC
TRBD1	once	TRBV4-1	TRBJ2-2	CASRRDSYTGELFF	TGCGCCAGCAGACGGGACAGTTACACCGGGGAGCTGTTTTTT
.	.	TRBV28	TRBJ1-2	CASSLNPRGPYGYTF	TGTGCCAGCAGTTTAAACCCGCGGGGGCCCTATGGCTACACCTTC
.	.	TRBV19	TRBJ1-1	CASSIGSGDEAFF	TGTGCCAGTAGTATAGGGTCGGGAGATGAAGCTTTCTTT
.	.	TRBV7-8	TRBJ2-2	CASSLRRRENTGELFF	TGTGCCAGCAGCTTACGGCGGAGGGAGAACACCGGGGAGCTGTTTTTT
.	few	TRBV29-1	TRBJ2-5	CSVVIWGVQETQYF	TGCAGCGTTGTTATTTGGGGGGTCCAAGAGACCCAGTACTTC
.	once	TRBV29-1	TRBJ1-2	CSVEAWPAGQANYGYTF	TGCAGCGTTGAAGCGTGGCCGGCGGGGCAGGCTAACTATGGCTACACCTTC
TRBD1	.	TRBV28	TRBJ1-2	CASSSAFRDRGPYGYTF	TGTGCCAGCAGTTCAGCTTTCCGGGACAGGGGGCCCTATGGCTACACCTTC
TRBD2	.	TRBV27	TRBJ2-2	CASSRGLAGVEGELFF	TGTGCCAGCAGCCGGGGACTAGCGGGAGTCGAGGGGGAGCTGTTTTTT
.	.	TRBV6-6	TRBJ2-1	CASSKRDEQFF	TGTGCCAGCAGCAAGAGGGATGAGCAGTTCTTC
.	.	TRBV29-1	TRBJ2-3	CSVVRTDTQYF	TGCAGCGTTGTGCGGACAGATACGCAGTATTTT
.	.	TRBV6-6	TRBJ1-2	CASSYDGHPNYGYTF	TGTGCCAGCAGTTACGATGGACACCCTAACTATGGCTACACCTTC
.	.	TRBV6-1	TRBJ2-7	CASSETAGWGHEQYF	TGTGCCAGCAGTGAAACAGCTGGGTGGGGCCACGAGCAGTACTTC
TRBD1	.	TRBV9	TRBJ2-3	CASSGGTGSFTDTQYF	TGTGCCAGCAGCGGAGGGACAGGATCCTTCACAGATACGCAGTATTTT
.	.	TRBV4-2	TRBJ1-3	CASSRPVGGSGNTIYF	TGTGCCAGCAGCCGACCAGTAGGGGGCTCTGGAAACACCATATATTTT
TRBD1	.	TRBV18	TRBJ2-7	CASSPVGTGGHEQYF	TGTGCCAGCTCACCTGTCGGGACAGGGGGCCACGAGCAGTACTTC
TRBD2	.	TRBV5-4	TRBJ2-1	CASSPLAGAHNEQFF	TGTGCCAGCAGCCCTCTAGCGGGGGCTCACAATGAGCAGTTCTTC
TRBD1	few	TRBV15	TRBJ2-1	CATSDRGEYNEQFF	TGTGCCACCAGCGACAGGGGAGAATACAATGAGCAGTTCTTC
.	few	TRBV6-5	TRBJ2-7	CASSPSQGSEQYF	TGTGCCAGCAGCCCGTCACAGGGCAGCGAGCAGTACTTC
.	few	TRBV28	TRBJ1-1	CASTKWGGRGLDTEAFF	TGTGCCAGCACCAAATGGGGAGGGAGAGGTTTGGACACTGAAGCTTTCTTT
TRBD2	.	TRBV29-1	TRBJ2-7	CSVVGTTYEQYF	TGCAGCGTTGTTGGGACTACTTACGAGCAGTACTTC
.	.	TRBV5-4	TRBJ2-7	CASSRGTYEQYF	TGTGCCAGCAGCAGGGGAACCTACGAGCAGTACTTC
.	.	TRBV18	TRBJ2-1	CASITSAGLYNEQFF	TGTGCCAGCATCACGTCTGCGGGACTCTACAATGAGCAGTTCTTC
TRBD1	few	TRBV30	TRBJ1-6	CAWSRRTGTNSPLHF	TGTGCCTGGAGTCGCCGGACAGGGACCAATTCACCCCTCCACTTT
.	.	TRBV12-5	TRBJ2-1	CASGLVPVRGDEQFF	TGTGCTAGTGGTTTGGTACCCGTCAGGGGTGATGAGCAGTTCTTC
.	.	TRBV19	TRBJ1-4	CASSIRDATNEKLFF	TGTGCCAGTAGTATTCGAGATGCAACTAATGAAAAACTGTTTTTT
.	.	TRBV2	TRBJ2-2	CASRWDTYTFSNTGELFF	TGTGCCAGCAGATGGGACACCTATACGTTTTCAAACACCGGGGAGCTGTTTTTT
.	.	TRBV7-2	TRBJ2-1	CASKRGGNEQFF	TGTGCCAGCAAGAGGGGGGGGAATGAGCAGTTCTTC
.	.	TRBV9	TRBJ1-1	CASSEGGKNTEAFF	TGTGCCAGCAGCGAGGGGGGGAAAAACACTGAAGCTTTCTTT
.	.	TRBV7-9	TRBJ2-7	CASSSPTLLGLYEQYF	TGTGCCAGCAGCTCCCCGACACTCCTCGGCCTTTACGAGCAGTACTTC
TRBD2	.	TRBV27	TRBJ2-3	CASSLVEVAGGTDTQYF	TGTGCCAGCAGTTTAGTCGAGGTAGCGGGAGGAACAGATACGCAGTATTTT
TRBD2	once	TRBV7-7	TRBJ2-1	CASSPNRLAGSLGEQFF	TGTGCTAGCAGCCCTAATCGTCTAGCGGGATCTCTGGGTGAGCAGTTCTTC
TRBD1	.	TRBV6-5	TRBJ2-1	CASSSAGQGIRNEQFF	TGTGCCAGCAGTTCCGCCGGACAGGGTATTCGCAATGAGCAGTTCTTC